This is a list of T cell receptor beta chains from one sample in a study of T-cell memory formation after mild COVID-19. TCRdb reanalysed the 5' RACE reads using MiXCR and keeps one entry per CDR3 protein. In the table there are about 150,000 distinct CDR3 sequences, about 15% of which are singletons. Sample: PBMCs or a T cell subset sorted from them (not recorded which). These receptors were obtained from an adult woman who had mild COVID-19 (a few samples of this study predate the infection). Cell type and time point are not known. Both conserved end residues are part of each CDR3. Each record gives: D gene, clone size, V gene, J gene, CDR3 protein, CDR3 DNA. The D gene is left open where the match is weak. Expanded clones are given a class, and other clones once, few, many or no size at all.

D gene: TRBD1
clone size: many
V gene: TRBV7-9
J gene: TRBJ2-1
CDR3 protein: CASSIRPTGINEQFF
CDR3 DNA: TGTGCCAGCAGCATCCGACCGACAGGGATCAATGAGCAGTTCTTC

D gene: TRBD2
clone size: few
V gene: TRBV5-1
J gene: TRBJ2-7
CDR3 protein: CASSTGTSGGSEQYF
CDR3 DNA: TGCGCCAGCAGCACCGGGACTAGCGGGGGGTCTGAGCAGTACTTC

D gene: TRBD2
clone size: -
V gene: TRBV30
J gene: TRBJ2-1
CDR3 protein: CAWAAAGEMGPYNEQFF
CDR3 DNA: TGTGCCTGGGCGGCAGCGGGAGAGATGGGTCCTTACAATGAGCAGTTCTTC

D gene: -
clone size: -
V gene: TRBV7-9
J gene: TRBJ2-7
CDR3 protein: CASSPLPGNIEQYF
CDR3 DNA: TGTGCCAGCAGCCCCTTGCCAGGGAACATCGAGCAGTACTTC

D gene: -
clone size: -
V gene: TRBV29-1
J gene: TRBJ2-6
CDR3 protein: CSVDGGSDSGANVLTF
CDR3 DNA: TGCAGCGTTGACGGCGGCTCCGACTCTGGGGCCAACGTCCTGACTTTC

D gene: TRBD1
clone size: many
V gene: TRBV7-2
J gene: TRBJ1-5
CDR3 protein: CASSLEGQGNQPQHF
CDR3 DNA: TGTGCCAGCAGCTTAGAAGGACAGGGGAATCAGCCCCAGCATTTT

D gene: TRBD2
clone size: few
V gene: TRBV12-3/TRBV12-4
J gene: TRBJ2-1
CDR3 protein: CASSFSFAGVGHNEQFF
CDR3 DNA: TGTGCCAGCAGCTTCAGCTTTGCGGGAGTAGGTCACAATGAGCAGTTCTTC

D gene: -
clone size: few
V gene: TRBV15
J gene: TRBJ2-6
CDR3 protein: CATSRDGPNLPGANVLTF
CDR3 DNA: TGTGCCACCAGCAGAGATGGGCCTAACCTCCCTGGGGCCAACGTCCTGACTTTC

D gene: -
clone size: -
V gene: TRBV5-1
J gene: TRBJ2-1
CDR3 protein: CASRSQLSVHEQFF
CDR3 DNA: TGCGCCAGCAGGTCCCAACTGTCGGTGCATGAGCAGTTCTTC

D gene: -
clone size: -
V gene: TRBV5-6
J gene: TRBJ2-1
CDR3 protein: CASRRDNEQFF
CDR3 DNA: TGTGCCAGCAGGAGGGACAATGAGCAGTTCTTC

D gene: -
clone size: -
V gene: TRBV10-2
J gene: TRBJ2-5
CDR3 protein: CASSEVKLVQYF
CDR3 DNA: TGCGCCAGCAGTGAGGTGAAGCTTGTCCAGTACTTC

D gene: TRBD1
clone size: -
V gene: TRBV4-2
J gene: TRBJ2-7
CDR3 protein: CASSQFDRVDEQYF
CDR3 DNA: TGTGCCAGCAGCCAATTCGACAGGGTCGACGAGCAGTACTTC

D gene: TRBD2
clone size: few
V gene: TRBV7-9
J gene: TRBJ2-1
CDR3 protein: CASSSPGLGTYNEQFF
CDR3 DNA: TGTGCCAGCAGCTCCCCCGGACTAGGCACTTACAATGAGCAGTTCTTC

D gene: -
clone size: -
V gene: TRBV18
J gene: TRBJ2-5
CDR3 protein: CASSPSLQETQYF
CDR3 DNA: TGTGCCAGCTCACCGAGCCTACAAGAGACCCAGTACTTC

D gene: TRBD1
clone size: -
V gene: TRBV29-1
J gene: TRBJ2-5
CDR3 protein: CSVKRDRLRETQYF
CDR3 DNA: TGCAGCGTGAAACGGGACAGGTTGAGAGAGACCCAGTACTTC

D gene: -
clone size: few
V gene: TRBV6-6
J gene: TRBJ2-5
CDR3 protein: CASGLQGTETQYF
CDR3 DNA: TGTGCCAGCGGACTTCAGGGTACGGAGACCCAGTACTTC

D gene: TRBD1
clone size: -
V gene: TRBV30
J gene: TRBJ1-5
CDR3 protein: CAWSVSTGATQPQHF
CDR3 DNA: TGTGCCTGGAGTGTATCAACAGGGGCCACTCAGCCCCAGCATTTT

D gene: -
clone size: few
V gene: TRBV19
J gene: TRBJ2-7
CDR3 protein: CASSIGPRSEQYF
CDR3 DNA: TGTGCCAGTAGTATAGGGCCGAGGAGCGAGCAGTACTTC

D gene: -
clone size: few
V gene: TRBV20-1
J gene: TRBJ2-5
CDR3 protein: CSAPRGGPSETQYF
CDR3 DNA: TGCAGTGCCCCGAGAGGGGGTCCATCCGAGACCCAGTACTTC

D gene: TRBD2
clone size: -
V gene: TRBV5-1
J gene: TRBJ2-5
CDR3 protein: CASSFRTSGEETQYF
CDR3 DNA: TGCGCCAGCAGCTTTAGGACTAGCGGGGAGGAGACCCAGTACTTC

D gene: TRBD1
clone size: few
V gene: TRBV10-3
J gene: TRBJ1-3
CDR3 protein: CAISDAGTGGNTIYF
CDR3 DNA: TGTGCCATCAGTGACGCCGGGACAGGGGGAAACACCATATATTTT

D gene: TRBD1
clone size: -
V gene: TRBV25-1
J gene: TRBJ1-2
CDR3 protein: CASSEDRAYGYTF
CDR3 DNA: TGTGCCAGCAGTGAAGACAGGGCCTATGGCTACACCTTC

D gene: -
clone size: -
V gene: TRBV3-1
J gene: TRBJ1-1
CDR3 protein: CASSQDRAEAFF
CDR3 DNA: TGTGCCAGCAGCCAAGACAGGGCTGAAGCTTTCTTT

D gene: TRBD1
clone size: -
V gene: TRBV11-3
J gene: TRBJ2-2
CDR3 protein: CASSLEDRAGTGELFF
CDR3 DNA: TGTGCCAGCAGCCTAGAGGACAGGGCAGGCACCGGGGAGCTGTTTTTT

D gene: -
clone size: -
V gene: TRBV10-3
J gene: TRBJ2-2
CDR3 protein: CAITAGGPGTGELFF
CDR3 DNA: TGTGCCATCACTGCCGGCGGTCCAGGCACCGGGGAGCTGTTTTTT

D gene: TRBD1
clone size: -
V gene: TRBV12-3/TRBV12-4
J gene: TRBJ1-4
CDR3 protein: CASTGGFEKLFF
CDR3 DNA: TGTGCCAGTACAGGGGGCTTTGAAAAACTGTTTTTT

D gene: TRBD1
clone size: -
V gene: TRBV4-1
J gene: TRBJ1-2
CDR3 protein: CASRSIQGADGYTF
CDR3 DNA: TGCGCCAGCCGCTCCATACAGGGGGCGGATGGCTACACCTTC

D gene: -
clone size: few
V gene: TRBV7-3
J gene: TRBJ2-2
CDR3 protein: CASSFMDTGELFF
CDR3 DNA: TGTGCCAGCAGCTTCATGGACACCGGGGAGCTGTTTTTT

D gene: TRBD2
clone size: -
V gene: TRBV6-5
J gene: TRBJ2-7
CDR3 protein: CASSSSGRSYEQYF
CDR3 DNA: TGTGCCAGCAGCAGTAGCGGGCGCTCCTACGAGCAGTACTTC

D gene: TRBD1
clone size: few
V gene: TRBV24-1
J gene: TRBJ2-2
CDR3 protein: CATSDPTGTGGTGELFF
CDR3 DNA: TGTGCCACCAGTGACCCTACCGGGACAGGGGGCACCGGGGAGCTGTTTTTT

D gene: -
clone size: -
V gene: TRBV7-7
J gene: TRBJ2-7
CDR3 protein: CASSLGADYEQYF
CDR3 DNA: TGTGCCAGCAGCTTAGGGGCCGACTACGAGCAGTACTTC

D gene: -
clone size: few
V gene: TRBV20-1
J gene: TRBJ1-1
CDR3 protein: CSASGGYTEAFF
CDR3 DNA: TGCAGTGCTAGCGGGGGTTATACTGAAGCTTTCTTT

D gene: TRBD1
clone size: -
V gene: TRBV7-6
J gene: TRBJ2-6
CDR3 protein: CASSGWDSLSGANVLTF
CDR3 DNA: TGTGCCAGCAGCGGGTGGGACAGTCTCTCTGGGGCCAACGTCCTGACTTTC

D gene: -
clone size: -
V gene: TRBV5-1
J gene: TRBJ2-7
CDR3 protein: CASSLGSGNAYEQYF
CDR3 DNA: TGCGCCAGCAGCTTGGGGTCGGGGAATGCCTACGAGCAGTACTTC

D gene: TRBD1
clone size: few
V gene: TRBV12-3/TRBV12-4
J gene: TRBJ2-2
CDR3 protein: CASKTQGEVGTGELFF
CDR3 DNA: TGTGCCAGCAAAACCCAGGGGGAAGTTGGGACCGGGGAGCTGTTTTTT

D gene: TRBD2
clone size: -
V gene: TRBV5-1
J gene: TRBJ2-3
CDR3 protein: CASSLDRLAGADTQYF
CDR3 DNA: TGCGCCAGCAGCTTGGATAGACTAGCGGGGGCAGATACGCAGTATTTT